This note documents a single TCR beta chain sequence. Its antigen is currently unknown. The data were obtained in a study of cytomegalovirus exposure and HLA in healthy donors. The overall study: When fewer than 500 donors were genotyped, approximately 81% of them were found to fall in the Caucasian-associated ancestry cluster. General study points: Most TCR sequences proved rare, with some public TCRs found in many donors. Earlier analysis found most TCR beta V segments productive about 90% or about 30% of the time.

With V trimmed by 0 bases and J by 3 bases, 7 bases remained unmatched. The CDR3 runs to 16 residues. Germline CDR1 and CDR2: MGHRA and YSYEKL. The PCR used 60 Vbeta and 13 Jbeta primers. The protocol was immunoSEQ multiplex PCR, while the TCRdb copy is restricted to in-frame clones and leaves out a portion. Of about 130,000 clones listed, around 86% are singletons. Material for sequencing was PBMCs. The chain links TRBV4-1 to TRBJ2-5, with TRBD2 identical over 7 bases. This TCR derives from a man aged 18-30 years in good health and CMV-seronegative. The CDR3 DNA reads as TGCGCCAGCAGCCAAGAGTCGGGGCTAGCGGAAGAGACCCAGTACTTC. Amino acid sequence: CASSQESGLAEETQYF.